A selection of T cell receptor beta chains follows, all from one sample in a study of blood T cell repertoires in COVID-19. Clones were sequenced by immunoSEQ multiplex PCR, and TCRdb holds only the in-frame ones, with some missing. The sample has 150,000 to 180,000 clones, 70% to 85% seen once. Sample: peripheral blood. Receptor source: a man in his 60s with COVID-19, enrolled during active disease. Both conserved end residues are part of each CDR3. The D gene is left open where the match is weak. The listing skips clone size in some rows; elsewhere it reads once, few, many or a size class.

NA	TRBV6-1	TRBJ1-3	NA	TGTGCCAGCAGTGAAATATCCTACTCTGGAAACACCATATATTTT	CASSEISYSGNTIYF
TRBD1	TRBV11-1	TRBJ1-4	NA	TGTGCCAGCAGCTTCGGACAGGGTCGGAATGAAAAACTGTTTTTT	CASSFGQGRNEKLFF
NA	TRBV12-3/TRBV12-4	TRBJ1-1	few	TGTGCCAGCAGTCCAGGGTACACTGAAGCTTTCTTT	CASSPGYTEAFF
NA	TRBV3-1/TRBV3-2	TRBJ2-5	NA	TGTGCCAGCAGCCAGACAGGTCGCGAGACCCAGTACTTC	CASSQTGRETQYF
NA	TRBV4-2	TRBJ2-3	NA	TGTGCCAGCAGCCAACAGGGAACAGATACGCAGTATTTT	CASSQQGTDTQYF
TRBD2	TRBV5-1	TRBJ2-7	NA	TGCGCCAGCAGCTTGACCGGGACTAGACCCTACGAGCAGTACTTC	CASSLTGTRPYEQYF
TRBD1	TRBV7-9	TRBJ1-5	few	TGTGCCAGCAGCCCGGGAGGGGGCGCGGACCAGCCCCAGCATTTT	CASSPGGGADQPQHF
NA	TRBV3-1/TRBV3-2	TRBJ1-6	NA	TGTGCCAGCAGCCAAGGGGAATCTACACAGAGGGCTTCACCCCTCCACTTT	CASSQGESTQRASPLHF
NA	TRBV19	TRBJ2-7	NA	TGTGCCACCCAAGGGGGACACGGGGACTACGAGCAGTACTTC	CATQGGHGDYEQYF
NA	TRBV6-2/TRBV6-3	TRBJ1-4	NA	TGTGCCAGCAGTTCTCAAGGACAAGGCGAAAAACTGTTTTTT	CASSSQGQGEKLFF
TRBD1	TRBV9	TRBJ2-1	NA	TGTGCCAGCAGCGCAGACGGACAGGGGCAGTTCTTC	CASSADGQGQFF
NA	TRBV28	TRBJ1-1	NA	TGTGCCAGCAGCCTTACCCGGAGGACTGAAGCTTTCTTT	CASSLTRRTEAFF
TRBD1	TRBV19	TRBJ1-2	once	TGTGCCAGTAGTATCCTAGGAGGGGGCAGAGGCTACACCTTC	CASSILGGGRGYTF
NA	TRBV28	TRBJ1-2	NA	TGTGCCAGCAGTTTAAATCTCTATGGCTACACCTTC	CASSLNLYGYTF
TRBD1	TRBV7-8	TRBJ2-5	NA	TGTGCCAGCAGCTTAAGACAGGGCAAGGGAGAGACCCAGTACTTC	CASSLRQGKGETQYF
NA	TRBV4-3	TRBJ1-5	NA	TGCGCCAGCAGCCAAGATTTATTTCAGCCCCAGCATTTT	CASSQDLFQPQHF
NA	TRBV4-1	TRBJ2-3	NA	TGCGCCAGCAGCCAGGAGGCGGGGAGGTCAGATACGCAGTATTTT	CASSQEAGRSDTQYF
TRBD2	TRBV27	TRBJ2-4	NA	TGTGCCAGCAGTGAGGGACTAGCGGGACCGCAGTACTTC	CASSEGLAGPQYF
NA	TRBV5-8	TRBJ1-4	NA	TGTGCCAGCAGCTTAGGGGGGGCTAAGGAAAAACTGTTTTTT	CASSLGGAKEKLFF
TRBD2	TRBV7-3	TRBJ2-1	NA	TGTGCCAGCAGCTACAGCGGGGGGGCTACGGATGAGCAGTTCTTC	CASSYSGGATDEQFF
NA	TRBV6-5	TRBJ2-7	NA	TGTGCCAGCAGGGCCGGACAGTCCCAGTACTTC	CASRAGQSQYF
NA	TRBV19	TRBJ1-2	NA	TGTGCCAGTAGTATTGGGGGGAACAGTGAAAGGCTCTATGGCTACACCTTC	CASSIGGNSERLYGYTF
NA	TRBV30	TRBJ1-4	NA	TGTGCCTGGAGTGTGACAATCCAGACTGAAAAACTGTTTTTT	CAWSVTIQTEKLFF
TRBD1	TRBV19	TRBJ1-4	NA	TGTGCCAGTAGGGACAGGGCCCCTGAAAAACTGTTTTTT	CASRDRAPEKLFF
NA	TRBV6-4	TRBJ1-6	NA	TGTGCCAGCAGGGTCCGGAACAGGATCCACTATAATTCACCCCTCCACTTT	CASRVRNRIHYNSPLHF
NA	TRBV9	TRBJ2-7	NA	TGTGCCAGCAGCGTAGACCACAGTCCCTACGAGCAGTACTTC	CASSVDHSPYEQYF
TRBD1	TRBV10-3	TRBJ2-2	NA	TGTGCCATCAGTGAGTCAGGACAGGGTTTAGGCGGGGAGCTGTTTTTT	CAISESGQGLGGELFF
NA	TRBV27	TRBJ1-4	NA	TGTGCCAGCAGTTTAAGGCCCGGTGGAGGCCGTCATGAAAAACTGTTTTTT	CASSLRPGGGRHEKLFF
NA	TRBV27	TRBJ2-7	once	TGTGCCAGCGCCGACAGCCTATCCTACGAGCAGTACTTC	CASADSLSYEQYF
NA	TRBV28	TRBJ1-6	NA	TGTGCCAGCAGTTTTACAGATTATAATTCACCCCTCCACTTT	CASSFTDYNSPLHF
NA	TRBV28	TRBJ1-1	NA	TGTGCCAGCGGGGCCGGAGAACGTGATGAAGCTTTCTTT	CASGAGERDEAFF